The rows below give T cell receptor beta chains drawn from one sample of a study of cytomegalovirus exposure and HLA in healthy donors. Only in-frame clones appear in the TCRdb table, and some are missing; sequencing was by immunoSEQ multiplex PCR. The sample has approximately 220,000 clones, around nine tenths seen once. Sequencing input: PBMCs. The origin of the receptors is a man in his late teens or twenties in good health and CMV-seronegative. The CDR3 runs from the conserved cysteine through the conserved F or W. For some rows the clone size is stated as once, few or many, or as a class when expanded; others skip it.

abundance	j_gene	v_gene	CDR3aa
NA	TRBJ1-5	TRBV4-1	CASSQEQGTQPQHF
once	TRBJ2-2	TRBV4-3	CASSQDRGYTGELFF
NA	TRBJ2-7	TRBV5-5	CASSLRQGANEQYF
NA	TRBJ1-1	TRBV29-1	CSVNDAPRAFF
once	TRBJ1-2	TRBV4-3	CASSRAYMTGGGGYTF
once	TRBJ1-4	TRBV2	CASSEVTGSEKLFF
NA	TRBJ2-1	TRBV10-3	CAIRVGLAFNEQFF
NA	TRBJ2-3	TRBV7-8	CASSSHSHFADTQYF
NA	TRBJ2-5	TRBV5-1	CASSSPTLAGVFGTETQYF
NA	TRBJ1-2	TRBV30	CASSRDIYGYTF
NA	TRBJ1-1	TRBV29-1	CSVDMAGRGSTEAFF
NA	TRBJ1-1	TRBV2	CASRDKNTEAFF
NA	TRBJ1-5	TRBV28	CAIRGGARGNQPQHF
NA	TRBJ2-7	TRBV5-6	CASSLFSGFTFLEQYF
NA	TRBJ1-5	TRBV28	CASSSDRGLGPQHF
few	TRBJ1-2	TRBV6-5	CASSWGGGYTF
NA	TRBJ1-1	TRBV6-1	CASSDFGWGREGEAFF
NA	TRBJ2-4	TRBV6-5	CASSYSGMNIQYF
NA	TRBJ2-2	TRBV5-5	CASSSRATSNTGELFF
NA	TRBJ2-1	TRBV10-3	CAIRPGQGGSEQFF
NA	TRBJ2-3	TRBV21-1	CASSLGDRSSTDTQYF
NA	TRBJ2-7	TRBV18	CASSLGPFYEQYF
NA	TRBJ2-1	TRBV9	CASSATSGGAFYEQFF
NA	TRBJ1-5	TRBV10-2	CASSNPGQGMYQPQHF
NA	TRBJ2-5	TRBV18	CASSPQFQETQYF
NA	TRBJ1-5	TRBV19	CASSIGVRSNQPQHF
NA	TRBJ2-1	TRBV5-1	CASSLAPYNEQFF
NA	TRBJ2-5	TRBV13	CASSLDRSEDTESETQYF
NA	TRBJ2-7	TRBV11-3	CASSPRPGSGEQYF
NA	TRBJ2-7	TRBV5-1	CASSFISDPDYEQYF
NA	TRBJ1-1	TRBV6-5	CASMATRSGNTEAFF
NA	TRBJ1-5	TRBV30	CAWRAGIGNQPQHF
NA	TRBJ1-3	TRBV28	CATLRVSGNTIYF
NA	TRBJ1-1	TRBV6-1	CASRSPMNTEAFF
once	TRBJ1-6	TRBV21-1	CASSKGSQEGRPLHF
NA	TRBJ2-2	TRBV28	CASSSGTSRTGELFF
NA	TRBJ1-6	TRBV5-4	CASSLEQDRDSPLHF
NA	TRBJ2-6	TRBV6-6	CASRRQGSGANVLTF
NA	TRBJ2-2	TRBV27	CASKRAGGRRELFF
once	TRBJ2-1	TRBV6-6	CASLRGSSYNEQFF
NA	TRBJ2-5	TRBV7-8	CASSSYQETQYF